This entry is about one TCR beta chain. From germline, CDR1 is MNHNS and CDR2 SASEGT. The V and J ends lost 6 bases and 4 bases, in that order; junction bases with no gene match: 4. The CDR3 totals 14 residues. These data belong to a study of cytotoxic CD8 clonotypes in ibrutinib-treated CLL. Libraries were prepared by immunoSEQ multiplex PCR; TCRdb keeps only in-frame clonotypes and omits some of them. The sample lists about 140,000 clones; 60% to 80% were seen once. The sequences come from PBMCs, collected after 12 months of ibrutinib treatment. The V call is TRBV6-1, the J call TRBJ2-1, with 9 nucleotides matching TRBD2. The receptor was derived from a human donor with chronic lymphocytic leukemia. Written as DNA, the CDR3 is TGTGCCAGCAGAGAGCGGGAGGTATACAATGAGCAGTTCTTC. Translated: CASREREVYNEQFF.